The subject of this entry is one T cell receptor beta chain. Germline V gene lookup returns CDR1 KGHSH and CDR2 LQKENI. V lost 2 bases, J lost 6 bases, and 11 bases stayed unmatched. This CDR3 spans 16 amino acids. The data belong to a study of OX40 agonist ivuxolimab in advanced cancers. TCRdb keeps only in-frame clones here, not all; method: immunoSEQ multiplex PCR. The sample has roughly 58,000 clones; about 94% are singletons. The TCR was taken from an adult with an advanced solid tumor such as melanoma, head and neck, liver or kidney cancer. The chain links TRBV18 to TRBJ2-7; 9 nucleotides match TRBD2. The sequencing here drew on CD4+ or CD8+ T cells sorted from blood, taken in a trial of the OX40 agonist ivuxolimab. CDR3 nucleotides: TGTGCCAGCTCACCAATAAGTGGGCTAGCGGGACCCGAGCAGTACTTC. This translates into CASSPISGLAGPEQYF.